These 21 T cell receptor beta chains share one sample of origin, sequenced in a study of blood T cells in healthy people across ages. The authors ran a second PCR of about 6 to 12 cycles using a sample-barcoded 5' primer and a J-beta primer mix. Using its own MiXCR run on the 5' RACE reads, TCRdb lists one record per CDR3 protein. The data hold roughly 1.7 million distinct CDR3 sequences, with roughly 30% observed a single time. Material: blood. These receptors originate from a woman aged 25-40 years in good health.

This clonotype was detected ten times or more. CDR3 in DNA: TGTGCCATCAGTGACCCGGGACAGGGGGCAACTGAAGCTTTCTTT. Protein: CAISDPGQGATEAFF. This chain joins TRBV10-3 and TRBJ1-1, with TRBD1 matching 12 bases. V gave up 3 bases and J gave up 5 bases; unmatched junction bases: 4. The CDR3 runs to 15 residues. Per germline, CDR1 ENHRY and CDR2 SYGVKD.

This clonotype was seen repeatedly, ten times or more. The V gene is TRBV7-2, the J gene TRBJ2-1; 9 bases are a match to TRBD1. The CDR3 has 14 residues. The germline CDR1 and CDR2 sequences are SGHTA and FQGNSA. Unmatched junction bases numbered 2, after V lost 3 bases and J lost 5 bases. Written as DNA, the CDR3 is TGTGCCAGCAGCTTGCGGACAGGGGACAATGAGCAGTTCTTC. Translating gives CASSLRTGDNEQFF.

This clonotype appeared many times. This chain uses TRBV10-3 with TRBJ1-1; D might be TRBD1 (5 bases). The CDR3 length is 14 residues. Germline lookup yields CDR1 ENHRY and CDR2 SYGVKD. Trimming cost V 7 bases and J 3 bases, with 15 bases left between them. CDR3 amino acids: CAIKTTGRDTEAFF. The CDR3 DNA reads TGTGCCATCAAAACAACAGGCAGGGACACTGAAGCTTTCTTT.

This chain uses TRBV12-3 or TRBV12-4 with TRBJ2-7; 7 bases are shared with TRBD2. The CDR3 totals 21 residues. Trimming removed 11 bases from V and 2 bases from J; junction bases left unmatched: 33. CDR3 in amino acids: CAPTREIPARLAHEDPYEQYF. The CDR3 coding sequence is TGTGCCCCGACTAGAGAAATCCCAGCTCGACTAGCCCACGAGGATCCCTACGAGCAGTACTTC.

To note about this clonotype: At one end the junction does not follow the germline gene, possibly because of a read error. The rearrangement joins TRBV10-3 to TRBJ1-2; D is possibly TRBD1 (5 bases). CDR1 and CDR2 (germline): ENHRY, SYGVKD. This CDR3 is built from 11 residues. The DNA of the CDR3 is TGTGCCATCGGTGAGGGGCTTGGCTACACCTTC. Protein: CAIGEGLGYTF.

This chain uses TRBV7-2 with TRBJ2-7, with D perhaps matching TRBD2 (6 bases). The germline V gene has CDR1 SGHTA and CDR2 FQGNSA. The CDR3 has 15 residues. V was pared by 1 base and J by 2 bases, with 12 bases between. The CDR3 loop reads CASSLGTGEAYEQYF. Here the CDR3 DNA reads TGTGCCAGCAGCTTAGGGACGGGAGAGGCCTACGAGCAGTACTTC.

This chain joins TRBV29-1 and TRBJ1-5; possibly TRBD1 for D (6 bases). From germline, CDR1 is SQVTM and CDR2 ANQGSEA. The CDR3 is 13 amino acids. V lost 4 bases and J lost 5, with 12 bases in between. CDR3 DNA sequence: TGCAGCGTTGGGACAGTCCCCGATCAGCCCCAGCATTTT. It codes for CSVGTVPDQPQHF.

This clonotype has only a few counts. The chain links TRBV5-1 to TRBJ2-3; TRBD1 matches 7 bases. This CDR3 has 15 residues. Germline CDR1 SGHRS, CDR2 YFSETQ. The J segment lost 4 bases and the V segment lost 4 bases, leaving 9 bases of the junction unmatched. This chain's CDR3 is CASSIDRAGADTQYF. The CDR3 bases are TGCGCCAGCAGCATCGACAGGGCTGGGGCAGATACGCAGTATTTT.

V usage is TRBV5-6 and J usage is TRBJ2-1; D is ambiguous. Trimming cost V 4 bases and J 8 bases, with 16 bases left between them. The CDR3 contains 14 residues. The V gene's germline CDR1 is SGHDT and CDR2 YYEEEE. The CDR3 DNA reads as TGTGCCAGCAGCCCATCGGTGATGACCGATGAGCAGTTCTTC. Amino acid sequence: CASSPSVMTDEQFF.

This chain connects TRBV5-1 to TRBJ1-5; D not certain. The CDR3 loop spans 15 amino acids. Germline V gene sequence: CDR1 SGHRS, CDR2 YFSETQ. V was clipped by 4 bases and J by 5 bases, with 16 bases between them. CDR3 region: CASSPTGSSDQPQHF. The CDR3 DNA reads as TGCGCCAGCAGCCCCACTGGGTCTTCTGATCAGCCCCAGCATTTT.

The table lists this clonotype with a few counts. DNA for the CDR3: TGTGCTAGTGGTTTGGGGACACAAGAGACCCAGTACTTC. Its protein product is CASGLGTQETQYF. The chain links TRBV12-5 to TRBJ2-5, with D possibly matching TRBD1 (5 bases). The germline V gene has CDR1 LGHNT and CDR2 FRNRAP. This CDR3 is built from 13 residues. Trimming shortened V by 1 base and J by 2 bases, and 5 bases separated the two germline ends.

This rearrangement joins TRBV2 to TRBJ2-1; 7 bases match TRBD2. Germline CDR1 SNHLY, CDR2 FYNNEI. The ends lost 7 bases at V and 9 bases at J; junction bases unmatched: 6. The CDR3 has 12 residues. CDR3 nucleotides: TGTGCCAGCATGGCGGGAGTAAGTGAGCAGTTCTTC. Its translation is CASMAGVSEQFF.

The rearrangement joins TRBV20-1 to TRBJ2-7; tentative D call: TRBD2 (6 bases). The CDR3 length is 15 residues. Trimming removed 5 bases from V and 4 bases from J, with 21 bases in between. In germline, CDR1 is DFQATT, CDR2 SNEGSKA (reference sequence). The DNA for the CDR3 is TGCAGTGCTGGCCCCCTTGGTGGGAGGCAATACGAGCAGTACTTC. Its translation: CSAGPLGGRQYEQYF.

This clonotype was counted many times. This CDR3 is CASSPLAGEDQFF. Written as DNA, the CDR3 is TGCGCCAGCAGCCCGTTAGCGGGAGAAGATCAGTTCTTC. The rearrangement uses TRBV4-1 and TRBJ2-1, with 9 bases that match TRBD2. J lost 13 bases, V lost 4 bases, and 8 bases had no gene match. This CDR3 comprises 13 residues. Germline assignment: CDR1 MGHRA and CDR2 YSYEKL.

The chain combines TRBV13 with TRBJ1-2; possibly TRBD1 for D (5 bases). Looked up from germline, CDR1 is PRHDT and CDR2 is FYEKMQ (reference sequence). Trimming removed 7 bases from V and 3 bases from J, with 21 bases in between. This CDR3 comprises 16 residues. The CDR3 coding sequence is TGTGCCAGCACCCTTTTGGGGGTTTTGGGAGACTATGGCTACACCTTC. Its protein product is CASTLLGVLGDYGYTF.

This clonotype was detected a few times. J is TRBJ2-1 and V is TRBV4-1, with D unclear. Germline lookup yields CDR1 MGHRA and CDR2 YSYEKL. Trimming pared 1 base from V and 6 bases from J, leaving 13 bases between. The CDR3 covers 15 residues. CDR3 in amino acids: CASSQGRLPPNEQFF. CDR3 sequence (DNA): TGCGCCAGCAGCCAAGGTCGCCTACCTCCCAATGAGCAGTTCTTC.

The sample holds a few counts of this clonotype. The rearrangement joins TRBV3-1 to TRBJ2-5, with D perhaps TRBD2 (5 bases). Per germline, CDR1 LGHDT and CDR2 YNNKEL (reference sequence). The CDR3 is 16 residues long. V was trimmed by 0 bases and J by 2 bases, leaving 13 bases between them. CDR3 DNA: TGTGCCAGCAGCCAAGATTTTGGGGAGCCTCAAGAGACCCAGTACTTC. Protein: CASSQDFGEPQETQYF.

DNA for the CDR3: TGCGCCAGCAGCTTGGATACAAGGAGCGAGACCCAGTACTTC. Its protein is CASSLDTRSETQYF. The chain combines TRBV5-1 with TRBJ2-5; D is ambiguous. CDR3 size: 14 residues. V dropped 0 bases and J dropped 5 bases, with 11 bases sitting between them. Germline V gene sequence: CDR1 SGHRS, CDR2 YFSETQ.

The V call is TRBV2, the J call TRBJ2-3, with a possible D match to TRBD1 (5 bases). Trimming pared 2 bases from V and 9 bases from J, leaving 6 bases between. The CDR3 sequence is 11 residues long. CDR1 and CDR2 (germline): SNHLY, FYNNEI. The CDR3: CASSEQGTQYF. CDR3 in DNA: TGTGCCAGCAGTGAACAGGGAACGCAGTATTTT.

This clonotype was seen only once. The chain combines TRBV13 with TRBJ2-4, with D perhaps TRBD2 (6 bases). V lost 5 bases to trimming and J lost 13 bases, with 24 bases between them. This CDR3 region has 15 residues. Germline loops: CDR1 PRHDT, CDR2 FYEKMQ (reference sequence). The CDR3 region is CASSPPLAWGSEQYF. The CDR3 region has the DNA TGTGCCAGCAGCCCCCCCCTAGCGTGGGGGTCTGAGCAGTACTTC.

This clonotype has only a few counts. V gene TRBV3-1 combines with J gene TRBJ1-2; weak D call: TRBD1 (6 bases). V was pared by 3 bases and J by 6 bases, with 20 bases between. The CDR3 has 16 amino acids. Germline V gene sequence: CDR1 LGHDT, CDR2 YNNKEL (reference sequence). The CDR3 here is CASSHLSGAREDGYTF. CDR3 nucleotide sequence: TGTGCCAGCAGCCACTTGTCGGGGGCCCGGGAGGATGGCTACACCTTC.